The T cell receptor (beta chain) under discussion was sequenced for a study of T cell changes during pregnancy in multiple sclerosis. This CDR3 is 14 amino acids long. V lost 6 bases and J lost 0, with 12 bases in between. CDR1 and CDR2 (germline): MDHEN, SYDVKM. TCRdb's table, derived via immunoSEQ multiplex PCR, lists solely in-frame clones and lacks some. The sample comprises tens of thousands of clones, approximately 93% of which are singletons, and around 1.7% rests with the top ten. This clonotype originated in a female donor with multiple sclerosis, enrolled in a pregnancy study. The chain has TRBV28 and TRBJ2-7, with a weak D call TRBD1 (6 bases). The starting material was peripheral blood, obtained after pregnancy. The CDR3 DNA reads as TGTGCCAGCAGGAAAGGGGGAAGCTCCTACGAGCAGTACTTC. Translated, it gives CASRKGGSSYEQYF.